The 18 T cell receptor beta chains below were found in one sample sequenced in a study of T cell changes during pregnancy in multiple sclerosis. The assay was immunoSEQ multiplex PCR, and TCRdb's table has in-frame clones only and misses some. Among tens of thousands of clones listed, 93% were seen once. The specimen comprised peripheral blood, sampled in the second trimester of pregnancy. These receptors all stem from a female donor with multiple sclerosis, enrolled in a pregnancy study.

This clone has just one count. J is TRBJ2-1 and V is TRBV7-3; 8 nucleotides line up with TRBD2. J was trimmed by 4 bases and V by 5 bases; bases with no gene match: 13. Germline CDR1 SGHTA, CDR2 FQGTGA. This CDR3 contains 17 residues. The CDR3 nucleotides read TGTGCCAGCAGCCTCCTATTGGGCGCGGGGGGATACAATGAGCAGTTCTTC. This codes for CASSLLLGAGGYNEQFF. Full variable domain (outside the CDR3, taken from reference TRBV7-3 and TRBJ2-1): GAGVSQTPSNKVTEKGKYVELRCDPISGHTALYWYRQSLGQGPEFLIYFQGTGAADDSGLPNDRFFAVRPEGSVSTLKIQRTERGDSAVYLCASSLLLGAGGYNEQFFGPGTRLTVL.

The chain is built from TRBV5-6 and TRBJ1-2; D ambiguous. CDR3 size: 13 residues. Deletions cut 6 bases from V and 4 bases from J, with 13 bases between. Germline V gives CDR1 SGHDT, CDR2 YYEEEE. As DNA, the CDR3 is TGTGCCAGCAATGAGGGAAGGAGCTATGGCTACACCTTC. The encoded protein is CASNEGRSYGYTF.

This chain joins TRBV7-8 and TRBJ1-6, with D tentatively TRBD1 (5 bases). Trimming pared 4 bases from V and 9 bases from J, leaving 19 bases between. The CDR3 sequence is 16 residues long. CDR1 is SGHVS, CDR2 FQNEAQ, per germline. This CDR3 is CASSSDVKGWVSPLHF. CDR3 nucleotides: TGTGCCAGCAGCTCCGATGTGAAGGGGTGGGTTTCACCCCTCCACTTT.

The V gene is TRBV7-3, the J gene TRBJ1-2, with 10 nucleotides matching TRBD1. This CDR3 has 15 residues. Germline V gene data show CDR1 as SGHTA and CDR2 as FQGTGA. Trimming removed 5 bases from V and 4 bases from J; junction bases left unmatched: 7. Here the CDR3 reads CASSPTGGRGYGYTF. The DNA for the CDR3 is TGTGCCAGCAGCCCGACAGGGGGCCGGGGCTATGGCTACACCTTC.

This clone was recorded only once. CDR3 residues: CASTTIRDRVYEQYF. CDR3 in DNA: TGTGCCAGCACCACGATCCGGGACAGGGTCTACGAGCAGTACTTC. This rearrangement joins TRBV27 to TRBJ2-7; TRBD1 agrees at 9 bases. Germline loops: CDR1 MNHEY, CDR2 SMNVEV (reference sequence). Trimming cost V 7 bases and J 3 bases; bases outside gene matches: 10. The CDR3 has 15 residues.

This chain connects TRBV11-2 to TRBJ1-6; no definite D call. This CDR3 contains 14 residues. The germline V and J ends were trimmed by 7 bases and 6 bases, with 13 bases remaining between them. The V gene's germline CDR1 is SGHAT and CDR2 FQNNGV. The CDR3 loop reads CASTAGLGNSPLHF. In nucleotides, the CDR3 is TGTGCCAGCACCGCGGGCCTTGGTAATTCACCCCTCCACTTT. The full variable domain, completed using reference TRBV11-2 and TRBJ1-6, is EAGVAQSPRYKIIEKRQSVAFWCNPISGHATLYWYQQILGQGPKLLIQFQNNGVVDDSQLPKDRFSAERLKGVDSTLKIQPAKLEDSAVYLCASTAGLGNSPLHFGNGTRLTVT.

V gene TRBV11-3 combines with J gene TRBJ2-1; no firm D call. CDR3 length equals 14 residues. Trimming stripped 5 bases from V and 3 bases from J, with 11 bases between. The germline V gene has CDR1 SGHNT and CDR2 YENEEA. This CDR3 reads CASSAVSGYNEQFF. CDR3 coding DNA: TGTGCCAGCAGCGCCGTATCGGGCTACAATGAGCAGTTCTTC.

This clone showed up just once. The chain carries TRBV5-1 and TRBJ2-3; TRBD2 agrees at 13 bases. CDR1 SGHRS and CDR2 YFSETQ come from the germline V gene. This CDR3 comprises 20 residues. The V and J ends lost 4 bases and 0 bases, in that order; junction bases with no gene match: 14. CDR3 residues: CASSKGTSGVKYSSTDTQYF. Written as DNA, the CDR3 is TGCGCCAGCAGCAAAGGGACTAGCGGGGTTAAATACTCTAGCACAGATACGCAGTATTTT.

This chain connects TRBV5-1 to TRBJ1-5; no reliable D call. Looked up from germline, CDR1 is SGHRS and CDR2 is YFSETQ. The ends were cut back, 0 bases at V and 2 bases at J, with 9 bases in the middle. The CDR3 is 15 residues long. The chain's CDR3 is CASSLAGQGNQPQHF. Written as DNA, the CDR3 is TGCGCCAGCAGCTTGGCTGGGCAGGGCAATCAGCCCCAGCATTTT.

V gene TRBV25-1 combines with J gene TRBJ1-5; a weak D match, TRBD1 (6 bases). V lost 8 bases and J lost 14, with 19 bases in between. The length of the CDR3 is 12 residues. From germline, CDR1 is MGHDK and CDR2 SYGVNS. The CDR3 is CASYALGALKHF. The CDR3 DNA reads TGTGCCAGCTATGCCTTGGGGGCCCTGAAGCATTTT.

V is TRBV5-1 and J is TRBJ2-7, with TRBD2 matching over 7 bases. V shed 2 bases and J 6 bases; nucleotides not matched to a gene: 8. Germline V gene lookup returns CDR1 SGHRS and CDR2 YFSETQ. The CDR3 extends over 14 amino acids. The CDR3 DNA follows: TGCGCCAGCAGCTTAGGCAGCGGGGTGCTCGAGCAGTACTTC. Protein product: CASSLGSGVLEQYF.

The rearrangement joins TRBV7-3 to TRBJ2-2; perhaps TRBD2 as D (5 bases). V shed 3 bases and J shed 7 bases, with 9 bases lying between them. CDR1 is SGHTA and CDR2 is FQGTGA in the germline V gene. The CDR3 spans 13 residues. The CDR3 DNA follows: TGTGCCAGCAGCTTTTCGGGGATCGGGGAGCTGTTTTTT. Its translation is CASSFSGIGELFF.

This chain connects TRBV7-2 to TRBJ2-3; TRBD1 is a possible D gene (7 bases). The CDR3 length is 16 residues. The V end was cut by 6 bases, the J end by 1 base, with 17 bases between. Germline V gene lookup returns CDR1 SGHTA and CDR2 FQGNSA. The CDR3 DNA is TGTGCCAGCAGTCAGATGGTCAGGGGGGGCACAGATACGCAGTATTTT. The encoded protein is CASSQMVRGGTDTQYF.

This clone appeared a few times. The chain employs TRBV6-1 and TRBJ2-6; a possible D gene is TRBD2 (6 bases). The V end was cut by 4 bases, the J end by 1 base, with 8 bases between. Germline V gene data show CDR1 as MNHNS and CDR2 as SASEGT. This CDR3 has 15 residues. The CDR3 reads CASSVEGSGANVLTF. The DNA for the CDR3 is TGTGCCAGCAGTGTGGAGGGGTCTGGGGCCAACGTCCTGACTTTC.

The V and J genes are TRBV27 and TRBJ1-2; the match to TRBD1 covers 7 bases. Per germline, CDR1 MNHEY and CDR2 SMNVEV (reference sequence). V was pared by 3 bases and J by 9 bases, with 4 bases of the junction left unmatched. CDR3 size: 12 residues. The CDR3 is CASSLTGLRYTF. In DNA form, the CDR3 reads TGTGCCAGCAGTTTGACAGGGCTCCGCTACACCTTC.

The gene calls are TRBV18 and TRBJ2-1, with 8 bases fitting TRBD2. The CDR3 is made up of 17 amino acids. Trimming took 3 bases from V and 0 from J; bases not matched to a gene: 7. Germline V gene lookup returns CDR1 KGHSH and CDR2 LQKENI. This CDR3 reads CASSPEVRGGSYNEQFF. The CDR3 DNA sequence: TGTGCCAGCTCACCGGAAGTCCGGGGGGGCTCCTACAATGAGCAGTTCTTC.

The V gene is TRBV5-4, the J gene TRBJ2-7; 9 bases fit TRBD2. Germline trimming cut 3 bases from V and 0 bases from J; bases unmatched to any gene: 10. Germline V CDR1 and CDR2: SGHNT, YYREEE (reference sequence). CDR3 length equals 17 residues. CDR3 protein: CASSSAGLADSSYEQYF. The CDR3 bases are TGTGCCAGCAGCTCTGCGGGACTAGCTGATAGCTCCTACGAGCAGTACTTC.

This chain connects TRBV7-9 to TRBJ1-2; 8 bases are a match to TRBD1. Germline CDR1 SEHNR, CDR2 FQNEAQ (reference sequence). The trim removed 5 bases at V and 2 bases at J, leaving 7 bases unmatched. This CDR3 has 15 amino acids. The chain's CDR3 is CASSTGQGDNYGYTF. CDR3 nucleotides: TGTGCCAGCAGCACCGGACAGGGAGACAACTATGGCTACACCTTC.